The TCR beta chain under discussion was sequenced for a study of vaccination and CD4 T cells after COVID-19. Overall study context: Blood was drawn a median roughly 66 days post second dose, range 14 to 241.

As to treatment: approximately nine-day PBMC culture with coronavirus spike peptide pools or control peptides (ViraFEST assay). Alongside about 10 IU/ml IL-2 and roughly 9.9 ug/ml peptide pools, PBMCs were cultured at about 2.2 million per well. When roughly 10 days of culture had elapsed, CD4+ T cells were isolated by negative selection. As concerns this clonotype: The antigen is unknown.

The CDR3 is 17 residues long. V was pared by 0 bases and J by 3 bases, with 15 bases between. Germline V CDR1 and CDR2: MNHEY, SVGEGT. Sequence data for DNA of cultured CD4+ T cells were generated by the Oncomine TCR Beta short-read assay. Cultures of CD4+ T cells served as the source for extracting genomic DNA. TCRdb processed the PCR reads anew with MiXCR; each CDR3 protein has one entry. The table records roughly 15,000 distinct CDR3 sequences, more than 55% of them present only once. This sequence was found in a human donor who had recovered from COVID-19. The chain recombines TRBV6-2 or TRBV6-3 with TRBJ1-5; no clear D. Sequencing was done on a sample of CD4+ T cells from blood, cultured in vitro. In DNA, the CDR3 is TGTGCCAGCAGTTACTCGATCGAGCTAAATTTCAATCAGCCCCAGCATTTT. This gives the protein CASSYSIELNFNQPQHF.